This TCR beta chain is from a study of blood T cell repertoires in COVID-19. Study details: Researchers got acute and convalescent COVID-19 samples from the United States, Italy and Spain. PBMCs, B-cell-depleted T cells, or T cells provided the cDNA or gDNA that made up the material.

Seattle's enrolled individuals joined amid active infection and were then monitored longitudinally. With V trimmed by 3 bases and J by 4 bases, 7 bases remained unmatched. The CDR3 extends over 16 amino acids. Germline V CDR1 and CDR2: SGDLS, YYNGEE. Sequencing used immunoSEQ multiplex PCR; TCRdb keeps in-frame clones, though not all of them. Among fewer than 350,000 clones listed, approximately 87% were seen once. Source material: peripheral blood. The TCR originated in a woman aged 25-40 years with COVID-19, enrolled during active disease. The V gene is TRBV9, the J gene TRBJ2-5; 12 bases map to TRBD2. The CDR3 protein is CASSALAGGPGETQYF. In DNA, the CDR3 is TGTGCCAGCAGCGCCCTAGCGGGGGGGCCGGGAGAGACCCAGTACTTC.